The 25 T cell receptor beta chains given below trace back to one sample, sequenced in a study of T cells in tuberculosis. Clones were sequenced by immunoSEQ multiplex PCR, and TCRdb holds only the in-frame ones, with some missing. This table holds approximately 59,000 clones, 81% found once. Cells were sorted from thawed PBMC rested overnight and stained with GMM-loaded CD1B tetramer, viability dye and anti-CD3. C32 glucose monomycolate from Rhodococcus equi was loaded onto the CD1B tetramers. The sample taken for sequencing was CD1b-GMM tetramer-negative cells sorted from PBMCs. The receptor set was obtained from an adult woman with latent tuberculosis.

The chain combines TRBV2 with TRBJ2-7, with D perhaps TRBD1 (5 bases). This CDR3 region has 14 residues. Trimming pared 0 bases from V and 9 bases from J, leaving 15 bases between. CDR1 is SNHLY, CDR2 FYNNEI, per germline. The CDR3 DNA reads as TGTGCCAGCAGTGAAGCAGTTATCGTGGGGCGGCAGTACTTC. This sequence encodes CASSEAVIVGRQYF. The full variable domain, completed using reference TRBV2 and TRBJ2-7, is EPEVTQTPSHQVTQMGQEVILRCVPISNHLYFYWYRQILGQKVEFLVSFYNNEISEKSEIFDDQFSVERPDGSNFTLKIRSTKLEDSAMYFCASSEAVIVGRQYFGPGTRLTVT.

CDR3 nucleotide sequence: TGTGCCAGCAGCTTAGCCGGCGGGGTAGGGACTGAAGCTTTCTTT. This gives the protein CASSLAGGVGTEAFF. The chain employs TRBV7-8 and TRBJ1-1; D is unresolved. This CDR3 contains 15 residues. V lost 0 bases, J lost 5 bases, and 13 bases lay in between. Germline V lookup: CDR1 SGHVS, CDR2 FQNEAQ. The full variable domain, with the rest looked up from reference TRBV7-8 and TRBJ1-1, is GAGVSQSPRYKVAKRGQDVALRCDPISGHVSLFWYQQALGQGPEFLTYFQNEAQLDKSGLPSDRFFAERPEGSVSTLKIQRTQQEDSAVYLCASSLAGGVGTEAFFGQGTRLTVV.

This clone is medium-sized (0.01 to 0.1%). The chain joins TRBV7-9 to TRBJ2-7; D is uncertain. This CDR3 region has 14 residues. V was shortened by 6 bases and J by 0 bases, with 12 bases between the two germline ends. From germline, CDR1 is SEHNR and CDR2 FQNEAQ (reference sequence). CDR3 sequence (DNA): TGTGCCAGCAGTTCAGGCAGTCTCTCCTACGAGCAGTACTTC. This sequence encodes CASSSGSLSYEQYF.

The chain uses TRBV28 and TRBJ1-1; no definite D call. CDR1 is MDHEN, CDR2 SYDVKM, per germline. Trimming stripped 2 bases from V and 9 bases from J, with 22 bases between. The CDR3 totals 16 residues. CDR3 protein: CASSLTPGSASGKAFF. For the CDR3, the DNA is TGTGCCAGCAGTTTAACCCCGGGTTCAGCATCGGGAAAAGCTTTCTTT.

This sequence joins TRBV6-1 and TRBJ2-5; weak D call: TRBD1 (5 bases). The germline V gene has CDR1 MNHNS and CDR2 SASEGT. This CDR3 spans 15 amino acids. V was shortened by 6 bases and J by 0 bases, with 14 bases between the two germline ends. The CDR3 reads CASSPRQMYQETQYF. DNA of the CDR3: TGTGCCAGCAGCCCCCGACAGATGTACCAAGAGACCCAGTACTTC.

This sequence joins TRBV11-2 and TRBJ2-1, with D hard to call. Trimming left V 1 base short and J 8 bases short, with 9 bases between. This CDR3 contains 13 residues. CDR1 and CDR2 (germline): SGHAT, FQNNGV. This chain's CDR3 is CASSLGPVDEQFF. CDR3 bases: TGTGCCAGCAGCTTAGGGCCCGTCGATGAGCAGTTCTTC.

The V gene is TRBV28, the J gene TRBJ1-2; no clear D. The V gene lost 2 bases and the J gene lost 7 bases, with 20 bases spanning the gap. Germline values: CDR1 MDHEN, CDR2 SYDVKM. This CDR3 spans 16 amino acids. CDR3 nucleotides: TGTGCCAGCAGTTTACGCCCCCCGGTGGGCCCTGGTGGCTACACCTTC. Translation: CASSLRPPVGPGGYTF.

The CDR3 spells CASGHGTGELFF. For the CDR3, the DNA is TGTGCCAGCGGGCATGGCACCGGGGAGCTGTTTTTT. This chain links TRBV5-6 with TRBJ2-2, with no clear D. V lost 7 bases to trimming and J lost 4 bases, with 8 bases between them. CDR1 and CDR2 (germline): SGHDT, YYEEEE. This CDR3 has 12 residues.

This clone occurred once. The chain joins TRBV15 to TRBJ2-2; TRBD2 might be the D (7 bases). Germline V gene data show CDR1 as LNHNV and CDR2 as YYDKDF (reference sequence). This CDR3 contains 19 residues. Trimming shortened V by 0 bases and J by 1 base, and 18 bases separated the two germline ends. The CDR3 here is CATSRERGTWGGNTGELFF. In DNA form, the CDR3 reads TGTGCCACCAGCAGAGAACGGGGGACATGGGGGGGGAACACCGGGGAGCTGTTTTTT. Full variable domain (remainder filled in from reference TRBV15 and TRBJ2-2): DAMVIQNPRYQVTQFGKPVTLSCSQTLNHNVMYWYQQKSSQAPKLLFHYYDKDFNNEADTPDNFQSRRPNTSFCFLDIRSPGLGDTAMYLCATSRERGTWGGNTGELFFGEGSRLTVL.

This rearrangement joins TRBV11-2 to TRBJ2-7; TRBD1 matches 8 bases. Germline lookup yields CDR1 SGHAT and CDR2 FQNNGV. This CDR3 comprises 15 residues. The V segment lost 5 bases and the J segment 2 bases; nucleotides outside the gene matches: 8. CDR3 sequence (DNA): TGTGCCAGCAGCGTTGGACAGGGTGGCCCCTACGAGCAGTACTTC. Translated: CASSVGQGGPYEQYF.

This clone was seen a handful of times. V and J are TRBV18 and TRBJ1-3; D call uncertain. V lost 3 bases, J lost 1 base, and 4 bases lay in between. Germline loops: CDR1 KGHSH, CDR2 LQKENI. The CDR3 has 13 residues. This CDR3 reads CASSPSSGNTIYF. DNA for the CDR3: TGTGCCAGCTCACCCTCTTCTGGAAACACCATATATTTT.

The chain uses TRBV10-2 and TRBJ2-1; 11 bases agree with TRBD2. The CDR3 has 14 residues. The ends lost 6 bases at V and 6 bases at J; junction bases unmatched: 4. Germline V lookup: CDR1 WSHSY, CDR2 SAAADI. The CDR3 DNA is TGCGCCAGCAGAACTAGCGGGAGAGGCAATGAGCAGTTCTTC. This encodes CASRTSGRGNEQFF.

V is TRBV7-2 and J is TRBJ2-7; a weak D match, TRBD2 (6 bases). CDR3 length: 13 amino acids. Per the germline V gene, CDR1 is SGHTA and CDR2 is FQGNSA. V shed 5 bases and J shed 3 bases, with 11 bases lying between them. The CDR3 region is CASSMDYRYEQYF. CDR3 coding DNA: TGTGCCAGCAGCATGGACTATCGCTACGAGCAGTACTTC. The entire variable domain, with the rest obtained from reference TRBV7-2 and TRBJ2-7, is as follows: GAGVSQSPSNKVTEKGKDVELRCDPISGHTALYWYRQSLGQGLEFLIYFQGNSAPDKSGLPSDRFSAERTGGSVSTLTIQRTQQEDSAVYLCASSMDYRYEQYFGPGTRLTVT.

This chain uses TRBV7-3 with TRBJ2-3; the match to TRBD2 covers 14 bases. The CDR3 contains 16 residues. CDR1 and CDR2 (germline): SGHTA, FQGTGA. V was pared by 5 bases and J by 6 bases, with 7 bases of the junction left unmatched. CDR3 nucleotides: TGTGCCAGCAGCCCCGGACTAGCGGGAGGCGGGGATACGCAGTATTTT. This encodes CASSPGLAGGGDTQYF. The entire variable domain, with the rest obtained from reference TRBV7-3 and TRBJ2-3, is as follows: GAGVSQTPSNKVTEKGKYVELRCDPISGHTALYWYRQSLGQGPEFLIYFQGTGAADDSGLPNDRFFAVRPEGSVSTLKIQRTERGDSAVYLCASSPGLAGGGDTQYFGPGTRLTVL.

The chain uses TRBV28 and TRBJ2-7; tentatively, D is TRBD2 (7 bases). The CDR3 contains 15 residues. Germline V gene data show CDR1 as MDHEN and CDR2 as SYDVKM. Between the trimmed V and J ends, which lost 8 bases and 0 bases, there was a span of 17 bases. The CDR3 DNA reads TGTGCCAGCCTAGGGGAGGGGGTGAGCTCCTACGAGCAGTACTTC. Amino acid sequence: CASLGEGVSSYEQYF.

The V and J genes are TRBV2 and TRBJ2-1, with D possibly being TRBD2 (5 bases). The CDR3 runs 11 residues. The germline V gene encodes CDR1 SNHLY and CDR2 FYNNEI. V lost 5 bases, J lost 15 bases, and 14 bases lay in between. The CDR3 nucleotides are TGTGCCAGCAGTCCCTCGAGGGTCGGGTTCTTC. Protein sequence: CASSPSRVGFF.

The rearrangement joins TRBV27 to TRBJ1-5, with D maybe TRBD1 (5 bases). V shed 5 bases and J shed 5 bases, with 13 bases lying between them. This CDR3 has 14 amino acids. Per germline, CDR1 MNHEY and CDR2 SMNVEV (reference sequence). CDR3 protein: CASSIRRGDQPQHF. CDR3 nucleotide sequence: TGTGCCAGCAGTATAAGACGGGGGGATCAGCCCCAGCATTTT.

The CDR3 loop reads CASSPSDTDRGPGTQYF. CDR3 sequence (DNA): TGTGCCAGCTCACCATCAGATACGGACAGGGGGCCGGGGACCCAGTACTTC. The genes are TRBV18 and TRBJ2-5; 11 nucleotides align to TRBD1. The germline CDR1 and CDR2 sequences are KGHSH and LQKENI. CDR3 length equals 17 residues. V trimming: 2 bases; J trimming: 7 bases; junction bases outside the gene matches: 12.

The chain has TRBV4-2 and TRBJ2-1; D remains ambiguous. Per germline, CDR1 LGHNA and CDR2 YNFKEQ. Trimming pared 0 bases from V and 3 bases from J, leaving 15 bases between. The CDR3 is made up of 17 amino acids. CDR3 residues: CASSQDLPRNYYNEQFF. In DNA, the CDR3 is TGTGCCAGCAGCCAAGATCTCCCGAGGAACTACTACAATGAGCAGTTCTTC.

J is TRBJ1-6 and V is TRBV6-1, with unresolved D. CDR1 is MNHNS and CDR2 is SASEGT in the germline V gene. This CDR3 contains 13 residues. The V gene lost 6 bases and the J gene lost 8 bases, with 11 bases spanning the gap. The CDR3 region is CASSLRTDSPLHF. The CDR3 DNA reads TGTGCCAGCAGCCTTCGAACTGATTCACCCCTCCACTTT.

V is TRBV19 and J is TRBJ1-5, with D possibly being TRBD1 (5 bases). The germline CDR1 and CDR2 sequences are LNHDA and SQIVND (reference sequence). Trimming took 6 bases from V and 5 from J, leaving 17 bases between them. The CDR3 sequence is 15 residues long. The CDR3 coding sequence is TGTGCCAGTAGCTCTCTTAAGACGGGGGATCAGCCCCAGCATTTT. Its protein product is CASSSLKTGDQPQHF.

This clone was seen a handful of times. The V gene is TRBV2, the J gene TRBJ1-2; 10 bases agree with TRBD1. There are 14 residues in the CDR3. CDR1 and CDR2 (germline): SNHLY, FYNNEI. The V gene end was trimmed by 8 bases and the J gene end by 2 bases; junction bases not matched to a gene: 5. The CDR3 region is CASSGTGANYGYTF. CDR3 bases: TGTGCCAGCTCTGGGACAGGGGCAAACTATGGCTACACCTTC. Combining the CDR3 with reference TRBV2 and TRBJ1-2 gives the whole variable domain EPEVTQTPSHQVTQMGQEVILRCVPISNHLYFYWYRQILGQKVEFLVSFYNNEISEKSEIFDDQFSVERPDGSNFTLKIRSTKLEDSAMYFCASSGTGANYGYTFGSGTRLTVV.

The chain employs TRBV21-1 and TRBJ2-7; the table gives TRBD1 as D, unverified against the DNA. TRBV21-1 is annotated as a pseudogene. The CDR3 covers 16 residues. The CDR3 nucleotides are TGTGCCAGCAGCAAAGCTGGCAGGGCGGAAGCCTACGAGCAGTACTTC. Its protein product is CASSKAGRAEAYEQYF.

This clone was seen just once. The V call is TRBV5-4, the J call TRBJ1-4; possibly TRBD1 for D (6 bases). With 5 bases removed from V and 2 bases from J, the gap between germline ends came to 16 bases. Germline CDR1 SGHNT, CDR2 YYREEE (reference sequence). The CDR3 is 16 amino acids. In nucleotides, the CDR3 is TGTGCCAGCAGTCGACAAGACAGGCCGACTAATGAAAAACTGTTTTTT. Amino acids: CASSRQDRPTNEKLFF.

In its sample, this clone was seen once. No conserved phenylalanine or tryptophan is present at the end of the CDR3, so a read error is the likely explanation. The DNA is omitted, as the CDR3 cannot be located on it reliably, and the CDR3 follows TCRdb's listing. J is TRBJ2-3 and V is TRBV4-1; the table's D call of TRBD1 was not tested on the DNA. CDR1 and CDR2 (germline): MGHRA, YSYEKL. A total of 14 residues make up the CDR3, ends included. The CDR3 is CASSQEVAVANAPS.